The rows below give T cell receptor beta chains drawn from one sample of a study of blood T cell repertoires in COVID-19. TCRdb's table, derived via immunoSEQ multiplex PCR, lists solely in-frame clones and lacks some. The profile shows about 380,000 clones, roughly 90% of them singletons. Sequenced input: peripheral blood. The receptors originated from a man aged 35-49 years with acute or convalescent COVID-19. CDR3s include the opening cysteine and the closing phenylalanine or tryptophan. The D gene is left open where the match is weak. A row's size may be missing; if present it is once, few, many or a size class.

j_gene: TRBJ2-3; v_gene: TRBV5-1; d_gene: TRBD2; abundance: .; CDR3nt: TGCGCCAGCAGCTTGTGGACTAGGTATCGTACGCAGTATTTT; CDR3aa: CASSLWTRYRTQYF
j_gene: TRBJ2-7; v_gene: TRBV5-1; d_gene: TRBD1; abundance: .; CDR3nt: TGCGCCAGCAGCTTGGGCAGGGGGAACGAGCAGTACTTC; CDR3aa: CASSLGRGNEQYF
j_gene: TRBJ2-5; v_gene: TRBV4-2; d_gene: TRBD2; abundance: .; CDR3nt: TGTGCCAGCAGCCAAACTAGCGGTCAAGAGACCCAGTACTTC; CDR3aa: CASSQTSGQETQYF
j_gene: TRBJ2-7; v_gene: TRBV6-5; d_gene: .; abundance: .; CDR3nt: TGTGCCAGCTCCGAGAGGGAGAGGGTTTACGAGCAGTACTTC; CDR3aa: CASSERERVYEQYF
j_gene: TRBJ1-1; v_gene: TRBV3-1/TRBV3-2; d_gene: .; abundance: .; CDR3nt: TGTGCCAGCAGCCTCCCTTTTGGGGTAGGGGCGTACACTGAAGCTTTCTTT; CDR3aa: CASSLPFGVGAYTEAFF
j_gene: TRBJ1-3; v_gene: TRBV7-9; d_gene: .; abundance: .; CDR3nt: TGTGCCAGCAGCGTACAGGAGGGTTCCCGGGACACCATATATTTT; CDR3aa: CASSVQEGSRDTIYF
j_gene: TRBJ1-6; v_gene: TRBV7-9; d_gene: .; abundance: .; CDR3nt: TGTGCCAGCAGCCTACCAACAGGGAGCTCCTATAATTCACCCCTCCACTTT; CDR3aa: CASSLPTGSSYNSPLHF
j_gene: TRBJ1-6; v_gene: TRBV9; d_gene: TRBD1; abundance: .; CDR3nt: TGTGCCAGCAGCGCCTTCAGGGGGCCTATCTATAATTCACCCCTCCACTTT; CDR3aa: CASSAFRGPIYNSPLHF
j_gene: TRBJ1-2; v_gene: TRBV9; d_gene: .; abundance: .; CDR3nt: TGTGCCAGCAGCTCTCCTCCCGGCTATGGCTACACCTTC; CDR3aa: CASSSPPGYGYTF
j_gene: TRBJ2-7; v_gene: TRBV5-8; d_gene: TRBD1; abundance: .; CDR3nt: TGTGCCAGCAGAAACAGGGGGCAGAACTACGAGCAGTACTTC; CDR3aa: CASRNRGQNYEQYF
j_gene: TRBJ2-7; v_gene: TRBV29-1; d_gene: TRBD1; abundance: .; CDR3nt: TGCAGCGTACGGACAGGGGAATCCTACGAGCAGTACTTC; CDR3aa: CSVRTGESYEQYF
j_gene: TRBJ1-5; v_gene: TRBV6-2/TRBV6-3; d_gene: TRBD1; abundance: .; CDR3nt: TGTGCCAGCAGACCTAGGACAGGCGTACTCCAACAGAATCAGCCCCAGCATTTT; CDR3aa: CASRPRTGVLQQNQPQHF
j_gene: TRBJ2-2; v_gene: TRBV2; d_gene: TRBD2; abundance: .; CDR3nt: TGTGCCAGCAGTGCGCTAGCGGGAGGGCCTGGGGAGCTGTTTTTT; CDR3aa: CASSALAGGPGELFF
j_gene: TRBJ2-7; v_gene: TRBV6-5; d_gene: TRBD1; abundance: .; CDR3nt: TGTGCCAGCAGCCAAGGACAGGGGTCCTACGAGCAGTACTTC; CDR3aa: CASSQGQGSYEQYF
j_gene: TRBJ1-2; v_gene: TRBV4-1; d_gene: .; abundance: few; CDR3nt: TGCGCCAGCAGCCACACAGAGATACCACCAGCTAACTATGGCTACACCTTC; CDR3aa: CASSHTEIPPANYGYTF
j_gene: TRBJ1-2; v_gene: TRBV6-2/TRBV6-3; d_gene: .; abundance: once; CDR3nt: TGTGCCAGCAGTTACTCGAAGTATGGGACAACACCCACCTATGGCTACACCTTC; CDR3aa: CASSYSKYGTTPTYGYTF
j_gene: TRBJ2-7; v_gene: TRBV5-7; d_gene: TRBD1; abundance: .; CDR3nt: TGTGCCAGCAGCGCCGGACAGGAATCCTACGAGCAGTACTTC; CDR3aa: CASSAGQESYEQYF
j_gene: TRBJ2-3; v_gene: TRBV19; d_gene: .; abundance: .; CDR3nt: TGTGCCAGTAGTATAGATACAGGGTGGAGTGATACGCAGTATTTT; CDR3aa: CASSIDTGWSDTQYF
j_gene: TRBJ2-1; v_gene: TRBV5-1; d_gene: .; abundance: .; CDR3nt: TGCGCCAGCAGCTTGTATAGCTCCTACAATGAGCAGTTCTTC; CDR3aa: CASSLYSSYNEQFF
j_gene: TRBJ1-4; v_gene: TRBV11-2; d_gene: .; abundance: .; CDR3nt: TGTGCCAGCAGCTTAGGCATCGGGGGTTCTAATGAAAAACTGTTTTTT; CDR3aa: CASSLGIGGSNEKLFF
j_gene: TRBJ1-1; v_gene: TRBV28; d_gene: .; abundance: .; CDR3nt: TGTGCCAGCAGTGGAAACAGGGAGAACACTGAAGCTTTCTTT; CDR3aa: CASSGNRENTEAFF
j_gene: TRBJ1-5; v_gene: TRBV6-2/TRBV6-3; d_gene: .; abundance: .; CDR3nt: TGTGCCAGCAGTTACGGGGGGGGCAATCAGCCCCAGCATTTT; CDR3aa: CASSYGGGNQPQHF
j_gene: TRBJ1-6; v_gene: TRBV5-1; d_gene: .; abundance: .; CDR3nt: TGCGCCAGCAGCTTGGGTGGTCGGGATTCACCCCTCCACTTT; CDR3aa: CASSLGGRDSPLHF
j_gene: TRBJ1-2; v_gene: TRBV27; d_gene: TRBD1; abundance: .; CDR3nt: TGTGCCAGCAGTTTAACTAACAGGGGGCGAAGCTATGGCTACACCTTC; CDR3aa: CASSLTNRGRSYGYTF
j_gene: TRBJ2-5; v_gene: TRBV7-9; d_gene: .; abundance: .; CDR3nt: TGTGCCAGCAGCTTAGCGGCAGGGACCCAGTACTTC; CDR3aa: CASSLAAGTQYF
j_gene: TRBJ2-7; v_gene: TRBV28; d_gene: .; abundance: .; CDR3nt: TGTGCCAGCACCACCCCACAGGATTTAGAGCAGTACTTC; CDR3aa: CASTTPQDLEQYF
j_gene: TRBJ2-7; v_gene: TRBV13; d_gene: TRBD1; abundance: once; CDR3nt: TGTGCCAGCAGGAACAGACAGGGGGGCCACTCCGAGCAGTACTTC; CDR3aa: CASRNRQGGHSEQYF
j_gene: TRBJ2-7; v_gene: TRBV10-3; d_gene: TRBD2; abundance: .; CDR3nt: TGTGCCATCAGTGAGGCTAGCGGGACGGACGAGCAGTACTTC; CDR3aa: CAISEASGTDEQYF
j_gene: TRBJ2-1; v_gene: TRBV6-6; d_gene: .; abundance: .; CDR3nt: TGTGCCAGCAGTCCCCTAAGTCTCTACAATGAGCAGTTCTTC; CDR3aa: CASSPLSLYNEQFF
j_gene: TRBJ2-7; v_gene: TRBV10-1; d_gene: .; abundance: .; CDR3nt: TGCGCCAGCAGTGTGTCTAAAACCTACGAGCAGTACTTC; CDR3aa: CASSVSKTYEQYF
j_gene: TRBJ2-7; v_gene: TRBV9; d_gene: .; abundance: once; CDR3nt: TGTGCCAGCAGCCCCCTTGCGGAGGGGGCCTTCTACGAGCAGTACTTC; CDR3aa: CASSPLAEGAFYEQYF
j_gene: TRBJ1-2; v_gene: TRBV19; d_gene: .; abundance: .; CDR3nt: TGTGCCAGTAGGACAGATTCTAACTATGGCTACACCTTC; CDR3aa: CASRTDSNYGYTF
j_gene: TRBJ1-4; v_gene: TRBV18; d_gene: .; abundance: .; CDR3nt: TGTGCCAGCTCACCTCTATCGTCGACTAATGAAAAACTGTTTTTT; CDR3aa: CASSPLSSTNEKLFF
j_gene: TRBJ2-7; v_gene: TRBV2; d_gene: .; abundance: .; CDR3nt: TGTGCCAGCAACCAAGGACTCGACTACGAGCAGTACTTC; CDR3aa: CASNQGLDYEQYF
j_gene: TRBJ1-1; v_gene: TRBV14; d_gene: .; abundance: .; CDR3nt: TGTGCCAGCAGCTTAAGGGGGGGAAAGAACACTGAAGCTTTCTTT; CDR3aa: CASSLRGGKNTEAFF
j_gene: TRBJ2-2; v_gene: TRBV27; d_gene: .; abundance: .; CDR3nt: TGTGCCAGCAGCCAAACGAACACCGGGGAGCTGTTTTTT; CDR3aa: CASSQTNTGELFF